These T cell receptor beta chains were read from a single sample in a study of CD4 and CD8 cells across lung adenocarcinoma regions. TCRdb reanalysed the PCR reads using MiXCR and keeps one entry per CDR3 protein. Among tens of thousands of distinct CDR3 sequences listed, around half were seen once. The sample consisted of CD8+ T cells from the center of a lung tumor. The receptor set was obtained from a male donor with lung adenocarcinoma. The CD4 and CD8 labels of this study may be unreliable. The CDR3 runs from the conserved cysteine through the conserved F or W. D genes are given only for firm matches. The size of a clone is reported for some rows only, either as once, few or many, or as a class for expanded clones.

V	D	size	J	DNA	CDR3
TRBV6-5	TRBD1	.	TRBJ1-5	TGTGCCAGCAGTTACTCAGGGGGCAACAATCAGCCCCAGCATTTT	CASSYSGGNNQPQHF
TRBV27	.	.	TRBJ2-3	TGTGCCAGCAGTTTATCTAAGGGGCCAAATACAGATACGCAGTATTTT	CASSLSKGPNTDTQYF
TRBV9	.	.	TRBJ2-1	TGTGCCAGCAGCGTGGGTCGACTCAATGAGCAGTTCTTC	CASSVGRLNEQFF
TRBV10-2	TRBD2	.	TRBJ2-3	TGCGCCAGCGCAGCGGGAGCGCCCCCAGAGACGCAGTATTTT	CASAAGAPPETQYF
TRBV10-3	.	medium-sized	TRBJ2-5	TGTGCCATCAGCCTAGAGGAGGGGTCGGAGACCCAGTACTTC	CAISLEEGSETQYF
TRBV25-1	.	.	TRBJ2-5	TGTGCGGGCTCCGGGGGAAGCGTCGGGGAGACCCAGTACTTC	CAGSGGSVGETQYF
TRBV6-1	.	.	TRBJ2-1	TGTGCCAGCAGTCCGGATCCGTACAATGAGCAGTTCTTC	CASSPDPYNEQFF
TRBV14	.	.	TRBJ2-1	TGTGCCAGCAGCCAAGTAGGGACAACATACAATGAGCAGTTCTTC	CASSQVGTTYNEQFF
TRBV6-1	.	.	TRBJ2-7	TGTGCCAGCAGTGTGGTTATGGGGTTAGATACGCAGTACTTC	CASSVVMGLDTQYF
TRBV5-1	TRBD2	.	TRBJ2-3	TGCGCCAGCAGCTTGGCTAGCGGGAGTCTTAATACGCAGTATTTT	CASSLASGSLNTQYF
TRBV27	.	.	TRBJ2-7	TGTGCCAGCCCGGGACTGGTGTACGAGCAGTACTTC	CASPGLVYEQYF
TRBV4-1	.	.	TRBJ2-3	TGCGCCAGCAGCCAAGATCGCGGGGCTAGCCCAGATACGCAGTATTTC	CASSQDRGASPDTQYF
TRBV28	TRBD2	many	TRBJ2-1	TGTGCCAGCAGTTATACTAGCGGGAGGAATGAGCAGTTCTTC	CASSYTSGRNEQFF
TRBV5-1	.	.	TRBJ2-5	TGCGCCAGCAGTTATCAGGGGAGCCAAGAGACCCAGTACTTC	CASSYQGSQETQYF
TRBV6-5	.	.	TRBJ1-5	TGTGCCAGCAATTGGGGGAGCAATCAGCCCCAGCATTTT	CASNWGSNQPQHF
TRBV6-1	.	.	TRBJ2-4	TGTGCCAGCAGTGGGGCAGCGGACATTCAGTACTTC	CASSGAADIQYF
TRBV5-1	.	.	TRBJ2-2	TGCGCCAGCAGCTTGGGACAGCCCGGGGAGCTGTTTTTT	CASSLGQPGELFF
TRBV5-1	.	.	TRBJ2-4	TGCGCCAGCAGCTGGGAAGGGCGGGGCAGCATTCAGTACTTC	CASSWEGRGSIQYF
TRBV7-9	TRBD1	few	TRBJ1-1	TGTGCCAGCAGCACCCGGACAGGGACGAACACTGAAGCTTTCTTT	CASSTRTGTNTEAFF
TRBV27	.	.	TRBJ2-3	TGTGCCAGCAGTGTCTGTGTCCCAGATACGCAGTATTTC	CASSVCVPDTQYF
TRBV5-1	TRBD2	.	TRBJ2-7	TGCGCCAGCAGCGCGGGGGACTATTCCTACGAGCAGTACTTC	CASSAGDYSYEQYF
TRBV6-1	.	.	TRBJ2-3	TGTGCCAGCAGTGGCACGCGGGCTAGCAGCACAGATGAGCAGTATTTC	CASSGTRASSTDEQYF
TRBV5-1	.	.	TRBJ1-3	TGCGCCAGCAGCGTGGGACTCGGAAACACCATATATTTT	CASSVGLGNTIYF
TRBV12-3/TRBV12-4	TRBD2	.	TRBJ2-1	TGTGCCAGCAGTTTTAGAGGACTAGCTTCGAATGAGCAGTTCTTC	CASSFRGLASNEQFF
TRBV6-1	.	.	TRBJ2-3	TGTGCCAGCAGTGAAACGTGGACTGTGGGGACCAATGAGCAGTATTTT	CASSETWTVGTNEQYF
TRBV6-1	.	many	TRBJ2-3	TGTGTCAGCAGGGAAAAGACGGGAGTGGGGGCAGATACGCAGTATTTT	CVSREKTGVGADTQYF
TRBV27	TRBD2	.	TRBJ2-3	TGTGCCAGCAGGGAAGCTAGCGGGGGCCCTAGCCCAGATACGCAGTATTTT	CASREASGGPSPDTQYF
TRBV14	TRBD1	.	TRBJ2-7	TGTGCCAGCAGCGGACAGGGACTTACCTACGAGCAGTACTTC	CASSGQGLTYEQYF
TRBV6-1	.	.	TRBJ2-4	TGTGCCAGCGCTAAGGGGCTGGGCGCCAAAGATACTCAGTATTTC	CASAKGLGAKDTQYF
TRBV6-1	TRBD2	.	TRBJ2-3	TGTGCCAGCAGCCTATACAGGATCGGGGGGGCGCAGTATTTT	CASSLYRIGGAQYF
TRBV7-6	.	.	TRBJ2-1	TGTGCCAGCAGCACCGCGGGGACCCTCTACAATGAGCAGTTCTTC	CASSTAGTLYNEQFF